Reported below is one T cell receptor beta chain. The antigen remains undetermined. Other nucleotide sequences in the sample specify the same CDR3. Sequencing was performed with immunoSEQ multiplex PCR; in TCRdb, only in-frame clones are kept and a portion is missing. The data contain about 680,000 clones, roughly 70% of them singletons. The source of the sample is a study of shared clonotypes between healthy human individuals. Notes on the study in general: Rarefaction demonstrated incomplete sorted-subset sequencing despite large depth. What limited the represented genetic and exposure-history diversity was the small number of donors. The four-donor shared clonotypes exceeded non-shared clonotypes in generation probability, with non-shared ones scoring lower. Naive subsets tended to show greater estimated richness than memory subsets.

In germline, CDR1 is MDHEN, CDR2 SYDVKM. The CDR3 runs to 12 residues. The V and J ends lost 2 bases and 4 bases respectively, with 3 bases between them. This chain links TRBV28 with TRBJ1-3; no firm D call. This receptor was taken from a woman aged 25 to 45 in good health. The sequenced sample was memory CD4+ T cells sorted from blood. Subset defined: CD45RA-negative fraction. The CDR3 here is CASSLTGNTIYF. The CDR3 DNA sequence: TGTGCCAGCAGTTTAACGGGAAACACCATATATTTT.